This T cell receptor (beta chain) was retrieved from a study of cytomegalovirus exposure and HLA in healthy donors. Concerning this clone itself: The antigen remains unidentified.

PCR involved 60 Vbeta and 13 Jbeta primers. Assay used: immunoSEQ multiplex PCR; TCRdb lists only in-frame clones, some missing. Its listing shows about 150,000 clones. General observations from the study: Later analysis identified a missense DCLRE1C variant that was linked to TCR beta V- and J-gene trimming. HLA allele associations emerged for some 16,000 TCR beta sequences in a later analysis, at 0.05 false discovery rate.

Germline-derived CDR1 and CDR2 are MNHEY and SVGAGI. The CDR3 is 14 residues long. The V gene lost 3 bases and the J gene lost 7 bases, with 15 bases spanning the gap. Sequencing was carried out using PBMCs. The clonotype was recovered from a man aged 25-45 years in good health and CMV-seronegative. The chain employs TRBV6-5 and TRBJ1-2; D is perhaps TRBD1 (5 bases). CDR3 protein: CASSYLRAGLGYTF. For the CDR3, the DNA is TGTGCCAGCAGTTATTTAAGGGCAGGGCTTGGCTACACCTTC.